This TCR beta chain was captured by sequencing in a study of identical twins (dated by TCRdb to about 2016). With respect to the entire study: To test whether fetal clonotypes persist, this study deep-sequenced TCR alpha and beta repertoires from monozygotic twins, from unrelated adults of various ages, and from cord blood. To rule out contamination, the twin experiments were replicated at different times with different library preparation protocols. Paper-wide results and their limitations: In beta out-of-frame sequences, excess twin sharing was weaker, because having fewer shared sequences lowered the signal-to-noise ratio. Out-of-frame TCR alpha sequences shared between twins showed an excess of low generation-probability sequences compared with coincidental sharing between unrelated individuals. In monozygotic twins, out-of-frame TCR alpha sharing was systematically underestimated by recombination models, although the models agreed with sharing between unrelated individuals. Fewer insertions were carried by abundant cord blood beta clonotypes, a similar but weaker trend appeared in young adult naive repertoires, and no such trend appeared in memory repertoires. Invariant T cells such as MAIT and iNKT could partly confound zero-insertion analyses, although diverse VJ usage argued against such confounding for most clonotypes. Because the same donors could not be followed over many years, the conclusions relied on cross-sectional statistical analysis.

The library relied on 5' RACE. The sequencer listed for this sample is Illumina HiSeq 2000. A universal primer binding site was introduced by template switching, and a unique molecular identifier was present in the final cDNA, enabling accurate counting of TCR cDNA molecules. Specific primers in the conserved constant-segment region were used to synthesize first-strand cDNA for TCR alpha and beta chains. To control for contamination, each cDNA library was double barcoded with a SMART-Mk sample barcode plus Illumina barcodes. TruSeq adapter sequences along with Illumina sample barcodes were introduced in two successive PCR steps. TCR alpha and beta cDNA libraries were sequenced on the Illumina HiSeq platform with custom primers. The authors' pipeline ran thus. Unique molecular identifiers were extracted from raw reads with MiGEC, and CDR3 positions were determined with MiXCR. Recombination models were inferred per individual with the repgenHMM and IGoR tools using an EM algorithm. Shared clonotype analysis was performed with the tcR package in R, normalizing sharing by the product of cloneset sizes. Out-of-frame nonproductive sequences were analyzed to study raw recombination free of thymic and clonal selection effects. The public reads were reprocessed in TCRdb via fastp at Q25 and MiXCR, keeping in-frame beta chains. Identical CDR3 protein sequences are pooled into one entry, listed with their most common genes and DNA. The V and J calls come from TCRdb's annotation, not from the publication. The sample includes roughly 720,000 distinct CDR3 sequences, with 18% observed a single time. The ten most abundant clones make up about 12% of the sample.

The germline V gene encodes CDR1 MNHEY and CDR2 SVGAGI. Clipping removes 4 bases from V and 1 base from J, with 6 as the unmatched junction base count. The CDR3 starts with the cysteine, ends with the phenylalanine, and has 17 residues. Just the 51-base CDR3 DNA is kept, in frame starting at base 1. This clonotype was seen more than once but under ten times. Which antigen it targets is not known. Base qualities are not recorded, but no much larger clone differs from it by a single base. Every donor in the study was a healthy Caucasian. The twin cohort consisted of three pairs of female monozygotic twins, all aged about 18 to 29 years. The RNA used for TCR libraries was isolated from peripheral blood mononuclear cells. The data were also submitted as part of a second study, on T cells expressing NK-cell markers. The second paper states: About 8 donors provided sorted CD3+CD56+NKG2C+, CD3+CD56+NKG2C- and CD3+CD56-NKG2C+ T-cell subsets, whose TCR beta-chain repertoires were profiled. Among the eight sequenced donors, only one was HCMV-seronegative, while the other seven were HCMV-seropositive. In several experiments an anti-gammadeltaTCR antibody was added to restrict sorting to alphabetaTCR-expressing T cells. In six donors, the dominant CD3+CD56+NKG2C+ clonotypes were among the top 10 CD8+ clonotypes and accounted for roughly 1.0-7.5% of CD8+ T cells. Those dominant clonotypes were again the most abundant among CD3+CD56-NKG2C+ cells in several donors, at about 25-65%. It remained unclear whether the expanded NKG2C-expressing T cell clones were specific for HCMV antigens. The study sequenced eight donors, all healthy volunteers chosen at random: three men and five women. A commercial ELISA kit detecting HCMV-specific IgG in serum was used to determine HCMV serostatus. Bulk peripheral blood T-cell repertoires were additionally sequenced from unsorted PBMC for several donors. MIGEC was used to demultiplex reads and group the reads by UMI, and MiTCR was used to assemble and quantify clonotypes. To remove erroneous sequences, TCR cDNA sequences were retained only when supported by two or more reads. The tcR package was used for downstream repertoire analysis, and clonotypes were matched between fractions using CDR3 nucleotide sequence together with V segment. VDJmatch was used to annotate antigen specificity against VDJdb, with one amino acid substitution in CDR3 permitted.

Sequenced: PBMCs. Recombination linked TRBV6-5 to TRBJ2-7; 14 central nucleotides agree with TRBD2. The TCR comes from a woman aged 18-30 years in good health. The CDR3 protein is CASSSGLAGGFSYEQYF. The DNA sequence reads TGTGCCAGCAGTTCTGGACTAGCGGGAGGTTTTTCCTACGAGCAGTACTTC.